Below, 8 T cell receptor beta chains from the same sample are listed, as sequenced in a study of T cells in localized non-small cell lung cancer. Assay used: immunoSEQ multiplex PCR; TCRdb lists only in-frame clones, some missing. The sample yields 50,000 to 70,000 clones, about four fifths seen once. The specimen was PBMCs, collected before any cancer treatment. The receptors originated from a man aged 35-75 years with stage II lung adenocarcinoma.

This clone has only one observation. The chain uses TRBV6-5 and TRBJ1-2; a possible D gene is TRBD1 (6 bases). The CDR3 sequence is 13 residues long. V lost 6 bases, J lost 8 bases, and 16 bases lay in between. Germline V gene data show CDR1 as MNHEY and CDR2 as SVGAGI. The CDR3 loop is CASSRGGRDGYTF. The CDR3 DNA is TGTGCCAGCAGCCGCGGGGGGCGAGACGGCTACACCTTC.

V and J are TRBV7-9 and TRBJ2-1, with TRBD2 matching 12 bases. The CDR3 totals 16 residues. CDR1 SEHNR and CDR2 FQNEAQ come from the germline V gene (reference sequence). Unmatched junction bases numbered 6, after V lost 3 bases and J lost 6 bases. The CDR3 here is CASSFSSGRAPNEQFF. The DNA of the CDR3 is TGTGCCAGCAGCTTCTCTAGCGGGAGGGCCCCCAATGAGCAGTTCTTC.

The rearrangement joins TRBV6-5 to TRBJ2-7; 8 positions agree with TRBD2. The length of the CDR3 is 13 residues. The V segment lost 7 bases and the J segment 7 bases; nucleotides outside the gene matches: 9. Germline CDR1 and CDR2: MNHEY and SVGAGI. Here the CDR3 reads CASTSGLAREQYF. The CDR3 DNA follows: TGTGCCAGCACTTCAGGACTAGCTCGGGAGCAGTACTTC.

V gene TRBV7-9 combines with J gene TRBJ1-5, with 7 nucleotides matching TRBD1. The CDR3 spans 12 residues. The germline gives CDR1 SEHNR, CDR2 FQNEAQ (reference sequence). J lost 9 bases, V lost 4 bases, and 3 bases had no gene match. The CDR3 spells CASSSTGAPQHF. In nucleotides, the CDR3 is TGTGCCAGCAGCTCAACAGGGGCGCCCCAGCATTTT. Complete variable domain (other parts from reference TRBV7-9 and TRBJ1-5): DTGVSQNPRHKITKRGQNVTFRCDPISEHNRLYWYRQTLGQGPEFLTYFQNEAQLEKSRLLSDRFSAERPKGSFSTLEIQRTEQGDSAMYLCASSSTGAPQHFGDGTRLSIL.

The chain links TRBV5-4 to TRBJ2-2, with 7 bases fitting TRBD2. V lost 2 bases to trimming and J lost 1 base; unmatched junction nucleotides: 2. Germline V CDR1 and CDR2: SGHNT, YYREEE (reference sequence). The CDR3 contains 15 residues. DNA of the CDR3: TGTGCCAGCAGCTTAGGGACTATGAACACCGGGGAGCTGTTTTTT. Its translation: CASSLGTMNTGELFF.

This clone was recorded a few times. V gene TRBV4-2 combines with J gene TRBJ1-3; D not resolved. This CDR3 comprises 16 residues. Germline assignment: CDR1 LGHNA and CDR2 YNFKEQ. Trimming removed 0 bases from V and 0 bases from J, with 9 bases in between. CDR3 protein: CASSQERLLSGNTIYF. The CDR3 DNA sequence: TGTGCCAGCAGCCAAGAGAGACTTCTCTCTGGAAACACCATATATTTT.

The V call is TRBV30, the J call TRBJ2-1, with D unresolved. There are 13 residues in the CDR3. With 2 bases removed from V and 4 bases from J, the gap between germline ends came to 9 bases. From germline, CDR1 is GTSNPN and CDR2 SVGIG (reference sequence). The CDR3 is CAWSTASYNEQFF. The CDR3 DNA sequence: TGTGCCTGGAGTACCGCATCATACAATGAGCAGTTCTTC.

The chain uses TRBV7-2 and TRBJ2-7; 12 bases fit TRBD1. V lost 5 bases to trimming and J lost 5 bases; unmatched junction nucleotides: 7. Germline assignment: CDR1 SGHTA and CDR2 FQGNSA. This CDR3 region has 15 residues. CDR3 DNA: TGTGCCAGCAGCCCGCCTGGGACAGGGGGCCACGAGCAGTACTTC. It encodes CASSPPGTGGHEQYF.